The 23 T cell receptor beta chains given below trace back to one sample, sequenced in a study of T cell repertoires in cytomegalovirus infection. Which antigens these TCRs recognize remains unknown. TCRdb independently ran MiXCR on the reads; one entry per CDR3 protein. The sample records 45,000 to 55,000 distinct CDR3 sequences, about a fifth being singletons. The starting material was CD8+ T cells from cultured PBMCs, obtained from culture after CMV antigen stimulation. Every receptor here comes from a human donor in good health (CMV status not recorded). Some clones in this sample may be carry-over from other donors' samples.

This clonotype turned up a few times. The chain combines TRBV6-2 or TRBV6-3 with TRBJ2-5, with D possibly being TRBD2 (6 bases). The V end lost 5 bases, the J end lost 0 bases, and 16 bases lay between the germline ends. The CDR3 length is 16 residues. Germline V gene data show CDR1 as MNHEY and CDR2 as SVGEGT. In nucleotides, the CDR3 is TGTGCCAGCAGTGCCCGGGGGAAACCGTACCAAGAGACCCAGTACTTC. This encodes CASSARGKPYQETQYF.

The V call is TRBV7-9, the J call TRBJ2-1; TRBD2 might be the D (6 bases). CDR1 and CDR2 (germline): SEHNR, FQNEAQ (reference sequence). The CDR3 contains 16 residues. The V gene lost 6 bases and the J gene lost 5 bases, with 20 bases spanning the gap. The chain's CDR3 is CASRGAVLALDNEQFF. In DNA form, the CDR3 reads TGTGCCAGCAGGGGCGCGGTGCTAGCGTTAGACAATGAGCAGTTCTTC.

This clonotype was observed a handful of times. The V gene is TRBV7-2, the J gene TRBJ2-7; 10 bases map to TRBD1. V was pared by 4 bases and J by 2 bases, with 2 bases of the junction left unmatched. Germline assignment: CDR1 SGHTA and CDR2 FQGNSA. The CDR3 is 14 residues long. CDR3 DNA sequence: TGTGCCAGCAGCTACGGGACAGGGGCCTACGAGCAGTACTTC. This gives the protein CASSYGTGAYEQYF.

The sample holds a few counts of this clonotype. This sequence joins TRBV6-1 and TRBJ2-3; D possibly corresponds to TRBD1 (5 bases). CDR3 length: 15 residues. Deletions cut 5 bases from V and 0 bases from J, with 12 bases between. Germline V gives CDR1 MNHNS, CDR2 SASEGT. CDR3 loop: CASSKDKSSTDTQYF. The CDR3 DNA is TGTGCCAGCAGTAAGGACAAGTCTAGCACAGATACGCAGTATTTT.

This chain uses TRBV6-2 or TRBV6-3 with TRBJ1-2, with unresolved D. CDR1 is MNHEY and CDR2 is SVGEGT in the germline V gene. This CDR3 region has 13 residues. V was shortened by 6 bases and J by 2 bases, with 10 bases between the two germline ends. The CDR3 here is CASSPRLNYGYTF. Written as DNA, the CDR3 is TGTGCCAGCAGCCCCCGACTGAACTATGGCTACACCTTC.

This clonotype was observed a single time. The chain recombines TRBV29-1 with TRBJ2-7; D uncertain. V lost 0 bases and J 2 bases, leaving 11 bases between the germline ends. In germline, CDR1 is SQVTM, CDR2 ANQGSEA. This CDR3 comprises 14 residues. The CDR3 DNA reads as TGCAGCGTTGAAGAGACGGGCAGCCCCTACGAGCAGTACTTC. Protein: CSVEETGSPYEQYF.

The J gene is TRBJ2-1, the V gene TRBV27; tentatively, D is TRBD1 or TRBD2 (7 bases each). V was cut by 8 bases and J by 2 bases, with 16 bases left in between. Germline V gene sequence: CDR1 MNHEY, CDR2 SMNVEV (reference sequence). The CDR3 is 15 residues long. DNA for the CDR3: TGTGCCAGCTCCCCAGGGGGGGGCACCTACAATGAGCAGTTCTTC. As protein: CASSPGGGTYNEQFF.

This clonotype was seen a few times. This chain joins TRBV7-8 and TRBJ1-5; possibly TRBD1 for D (5 bases). The CDR3 has 16 amino acids. The V gene lost 3 bases and the J gene lost 5 bases, with 17 bases spanning the gap. Germline V gives CDR1 SGHVS, CDR2 FQNEAQ. Here the CDR3 reads CASSFTVGEIYQPQHF. In DNA, the CDR3 is TGTGCCAGCAGCTTCACCGTGGGGGAGATCTATCAGCCCCAGCATTTT.

The chain recombines TRBV7-6 with TRBJ2-3; D possibly uses TRBD1 or TRBD2 (6 bases each). Germline lookup yields CDR1 SGHVS and CDR2 FNYEAQ. Between the trimmed V and J ends, which lost 4 bases and 1 base, there was a span of 21 bases. The CDR3 has 18 amino acids. DNA of the CDR3: TGTGCCAGCAGCTCAACCTGGGGGGCCCAAATTCGCACAGATACGCAGTATTTT. It specifies CASSSTWGAQIRTDTQYF.

The rearrangement uses TRBV7-6 and TRBJ2-1; D might be TRBD2 (6 bases). The CDR3 spans 12 residues. The V gene's germline CDR1 is SGHVS and CDR2 FNYEAQ. With 8 bases removed from V and 4 bases from J, the gap between germline ends came to 9 bases. The CDR3, as DNA: TGTGCCAGCGAGGCGGGATACAATGAGCAGTTCTTC. Its translation: CASEAGYNEQFF.

This chain connects TRBV6-2 or TRBV6-3 to TRBJ2-3; 7 nucleotides agree with TRBD1. Germline V gives CDR1 MNHEY, CDR2 SVGEGT. CDR3 length: 14 amino acids. The junction had 4 bases not matched to a gene; V was cut back by 7 bases and J by 0 bases. The CDR3 spells CASIRQGSTDTQYF. CDR3 sequence (DNA): TGTGCCAGCATCCGACAGGGAAGCACAGATACGCAGTATTTT.

Details on this clonotype: The junction differs from germline at one of its ends, possibly a read error. The J gene is TRBJ2-1, the V gene TRBV20-1; 12 bases fit TRBD2. Germline assignment: CDR1 DFQATT and CDR2 SNEGSKA (reference sequence). This CDR3 comprises 19 residues. The CDR3 loop reads CGAFPWGQGGLAGGPGQFF. The CDR3, as DNA: TGCGGTGCTTTCCCCTGGGGACAGGGAGGGCTAGCGGGAGGGCCGGGGCAGTTCTTC.

The chain employs TRBV7-9 and TRBJ2-3, with TRBD2 matching over 8 bases. Trimming removed 5 bases from V and 6 bases from J; junction bases left unmatched: 10. This CDR3 has 15 residues. Germline V gene sequence: CDR1 SEHNR, CDR2 FQNEAQ (reference sequence). CDR3 nucleotides: TGTGCCAGCAGCGGGCCGGCGGCGGGAGGTGATACGCAGTATTTT. Its protein product is CASSGPAAGGDTQYF.

This clonotype was detected only a few times. The V gene is TRBV7-2, the J gene TRBJ2-7, with 15 bases matching TRBD2. This CDR3 has 15 residues. Germline V gene sequence: CDR1 SGHTA, CDR2 FQGNSA. The V and J ends lost 5 bases and 10 bases, in that order; junction bases with no gene match: 9. CDR3 sequence reads: CASSAGLAGGWRQYF. In DNA form, the CDR3 reads TGTGCCAGCAGCGCGGGACTAGCGGGAGGTTGGCGCCAGTACTTC. Supplemented by reference TRBV7-2 and TRBJ2-7, the full variable domain reads GAGVSQSPSNKVTEKGKDVELRCDPISGHTALYWYRQSLGQGLEFLIYFQGNSAPDKSGLPSDRFSAERTGGSVSTLTIQRTQQEDSAVYLCASSAGLAGGWRQYFGPGTRLTVT.

This clonotype came up a few times. The chain uses TRBV4-3 and TRBJ1-1; 7 bases are shared with TRBD1. Germline CDR1 and CDR2: LGHNA and YSLEER. The CDR3 runs 14 residues. The V and J ends lost 7 bases and 1 base, in that order; junction bases with no gene match: 6. CDR3 residues: CASTHRGRNTEAFF. The CDR3 DNA is TGCGCCAGCACTCACAGGGGCCGGAACACTGAAGCTTTCTTT.

The chain carries TRBV6-5 and TRBJ2-3; D remains unclear. Trimming cost V 2 bases and J 3 bases, with 12 bases left between them. Germline V CDR1 and CDR2: MNHEY, SVGAGI. This CDR3 has 15 amino acids. CDR3: CASSYKGFGTDTQYF. The DNA for the CDR3 is TGTGCCAGCAGTTACAAGGGATTCGGGACAGATACGCAGTATTTT.

The chain carries TRBV27 and TRBJ2-3, with TRBD2 matching over 11 bases. Germline V gene data show CDR1 as MNHEY and CDR2 as SMNVEV (reference sequence). This CDR3 has 16 residues. V lost 5 bases, J lost 6 bases, and 10 bases stayed unmatched. CDR3 coding DNA: TGTGCCAGCAGTCCCCGGACTAGCGGGTCCATTGATACGCAGTATTTT. Its protein product is CASSPRTSGSIDTQYF.

The chain employs TRBV7-2 and TRBJ2-1; 12 positions match TRBD1. V lost 5 bases, J lost 9 bases, and 8 bases stayed unmatched. Germline CDR1 and CDR2: SGHTA and FQGNSA. There are 15 residues in the CDR3. CDR3 DNA sequence: TGTGCCAGCAGCCGCGGGACAGGGGGCGCGTCTGAGCAGTTCTTC. Amino acid sequence: CASSRGTGGASEQFF.

In its sample, this clonotype was seen a few times. The chain links TRBV27 to TRBJ2-1; D is uncertain. Looked up from germline, CDR1 is MNHEY and CDR2 is SMNVEV (reference sequence). The ends were cut back, 0 bases at V and 0 bases at J, with 12 bases in the middle. There are 17 residues in the CDR3. The CDR3 spells CASSLSGSSPSYNEQFF. CDR3 bases: TGTGCCAGCAGTTTATCAGGCAGCTCACCCTCCTACAATGAGCAGTTCTTC.

CDR3 coding DNA: TGTGCCAGTAGTGCCCGGGACAGCTTTTACTCTGGGGCCAACGTCCTGACTTTC. Protein: CASSARDSFYSGANVLTF. J is TRBJ2-6 and V is TRBV19, with TRBD1 identical over 7 bases. The V gene end was trimmed by 5 bases and the J gene end by 0 bases; junction bases not matched to a gene: 10. Germline CDR1 LNHDA, CDR2 SQIVND (reference sequence). The CDR3 is 18 amino acids.

This rearrangement joins TRBV27 to TRBJ1-5; TRBD1 is a possible D gene (5 bases). V was shortened by 5 bases and J by 3 bases, with 14 bases between the two germline ends. The germline CDR1 and CDR2 sequences are MNHEY and SMNVEV (reference sequence). The CDR3 extends over 15 amino acids. DNA of the CDR3: TGTGCCAGCAGTCCCACCGGGACCACCAATCAGCCCCAGCATTTT. Amino acids: CASSPTGTTNQPQHF.

This rearrangement joins TRBV7-2 to TRBJ1-1; D is ambiguous. This CDR3 is built from 16 residues. Looked up from germline, CDR1 is SGHTA and CDR2 is FQGNSA. Trimming took off 0 bases at V and 1 base at J, with 12 bases between the two ends. The CDR3 sequence: CASSLAPGARNTEAFF. The CDR3 DNA follows: TGTGCCAGCAGCTTAGCGCCGGGCGCCAGGAACACTGAAGCTTTCTTT.

This clonotype was detected many times. The chain joins TRBV2 to TRBJ2-1, with 13 nucleotides matching TRBD2. This CDR3 has 16 amino acids. The germline CDR1 and CDR2 sequences are SNHLY and FYNNEI. V dropped 6 bases and J dropped 1; count of bases not matched to a gene: 3. Here the CDR3 reads CASRTSGGYSYNEQFF. The CDR3 DNA sequence: TGTGCCAGCAGGACTAGCGGGGGGTATTCCTACAATGAGCAGTTCTTC. The whole variable domain, filled in from reference TRBV2 and TRBJ2-1, reads EPEVTQTPSHQVTQMGQEVILRCVPISNHLYFYWYRQILGQKVEFLVSFYNNEISEKSEIFDDQFSVERPDGSNFTLKIRSTKLEDSAMYFCASRTSGGYSYNEQFFGPGTRLTVL.